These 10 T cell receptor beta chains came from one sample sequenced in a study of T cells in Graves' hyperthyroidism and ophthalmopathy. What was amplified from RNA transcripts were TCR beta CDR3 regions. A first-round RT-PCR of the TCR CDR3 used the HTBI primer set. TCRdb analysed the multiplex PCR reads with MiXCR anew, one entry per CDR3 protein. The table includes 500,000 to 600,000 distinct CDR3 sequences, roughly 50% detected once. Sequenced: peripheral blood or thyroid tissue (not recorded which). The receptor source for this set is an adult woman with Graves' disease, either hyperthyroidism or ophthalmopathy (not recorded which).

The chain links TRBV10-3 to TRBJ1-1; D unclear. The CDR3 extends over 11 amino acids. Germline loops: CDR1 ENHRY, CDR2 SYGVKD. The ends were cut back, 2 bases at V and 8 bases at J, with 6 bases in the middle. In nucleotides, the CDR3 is TGTGCCATCAGTGAGGGGAGGGAAGCTTTCTTT. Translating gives CAISEGREAFF.

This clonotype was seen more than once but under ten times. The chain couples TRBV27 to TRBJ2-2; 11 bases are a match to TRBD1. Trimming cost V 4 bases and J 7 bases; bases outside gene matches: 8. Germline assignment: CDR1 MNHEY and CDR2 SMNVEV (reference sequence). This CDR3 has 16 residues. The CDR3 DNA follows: TGTGCCAGCAGTTCCGGACAGGGGGCGCGGATCGGGGAGCTGTTTTTT. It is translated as CASSSGQGARIGELFF.

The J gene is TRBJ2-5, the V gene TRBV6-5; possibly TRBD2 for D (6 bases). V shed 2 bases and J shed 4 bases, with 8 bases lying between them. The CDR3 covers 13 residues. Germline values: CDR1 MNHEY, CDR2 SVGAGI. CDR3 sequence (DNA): TGTGCCAGCAGTTACGGGGGAGGAGAGACCCAGTACTTC. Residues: CASSYGGGETQYF.

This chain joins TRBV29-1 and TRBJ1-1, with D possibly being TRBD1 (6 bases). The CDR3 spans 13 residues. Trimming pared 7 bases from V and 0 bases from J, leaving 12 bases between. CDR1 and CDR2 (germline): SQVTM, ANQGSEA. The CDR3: CSAHGTMNTEAFF. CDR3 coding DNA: TGCAGCGCACACGGGACAATGAACACTGAAGCTTTCTTT. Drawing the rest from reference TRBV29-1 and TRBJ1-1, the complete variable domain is SAVISQKPSRDICQRGTSLTIQCQVDSQVTMMFWYRQQPGQSLTLIATANQGSEATYESGFVIDKFPISRPNLTFSTLTVSNMSPEDSSIYLCSAHGTMNTEAFFGQGTRLTVV.

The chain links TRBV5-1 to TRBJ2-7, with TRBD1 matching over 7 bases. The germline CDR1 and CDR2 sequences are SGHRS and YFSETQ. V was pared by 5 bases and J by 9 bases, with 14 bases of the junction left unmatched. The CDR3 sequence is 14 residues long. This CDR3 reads CASRPGQVLGGQYF. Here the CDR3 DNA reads TGCGCCAGCAGGCCAGGACAGGTTCTTGGGGGGCAGTACTTC.

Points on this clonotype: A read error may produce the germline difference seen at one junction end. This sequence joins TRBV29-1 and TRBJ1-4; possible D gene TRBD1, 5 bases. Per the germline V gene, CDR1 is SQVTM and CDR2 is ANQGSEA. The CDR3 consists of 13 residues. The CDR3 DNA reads TGCAGCGTATTGAAGGGGCAAAGTGAAGAACTGTTTTTT. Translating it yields CSVLKGQSEELFF. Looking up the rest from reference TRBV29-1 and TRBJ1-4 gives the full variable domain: SAVISQKPSRDICQRGTSLTIQCQVDSQVTMMFWYRQQPGQSLTLIATANQGSEATYESGFVIDKFPISRPNLTFSTLTVSNMSPEDSSIYLCSVLKGQSEELFFGSGTQLSVL.

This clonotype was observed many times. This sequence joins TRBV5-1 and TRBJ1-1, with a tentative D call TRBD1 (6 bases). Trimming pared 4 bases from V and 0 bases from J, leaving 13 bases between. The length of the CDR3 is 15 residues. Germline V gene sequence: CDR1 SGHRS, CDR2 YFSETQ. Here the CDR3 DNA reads TGCGCCAGCAGCGTAGGGGGTATCATGAACACTGAAGCTTTCTTT. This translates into CASSVGGIMNTEAFF. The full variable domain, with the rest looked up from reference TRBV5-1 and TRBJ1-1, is KAGVTQTPRYLIKTRGQQVTLSCSPISGHRSVSWYQQTPGQGLQFLFEYFSETQRNKGNFPGRFSGRQFSNSRSEMNVSTLELGDSALYLCASSVGGIMNTEAFFGQGTRLTVV.

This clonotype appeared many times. CDR3 coding DNA: TGTGCCAGCAGCCTACAGACACATAATGAAAAACTGTTTTTT. Translating gives CASSLQTHNEKLFF. The genes are TRBV7-9 and TRBJ1-4; no reliable D call. There are 14 residues in the CDR3. CDR1 and CDR2 from the germline V gene are SEHNR and FQNEAQ (reference sequence). Trimming took 5 bases from V and 4 from J, leaving 11 bases between them.

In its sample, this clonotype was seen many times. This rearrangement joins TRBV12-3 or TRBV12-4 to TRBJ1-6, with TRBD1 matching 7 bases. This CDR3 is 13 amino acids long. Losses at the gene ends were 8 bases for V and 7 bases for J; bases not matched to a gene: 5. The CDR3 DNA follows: TGTGCCAGCTCACCGACAGGGAATTCACCCCTCCACTTT. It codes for CASSPTGNSPLHF.

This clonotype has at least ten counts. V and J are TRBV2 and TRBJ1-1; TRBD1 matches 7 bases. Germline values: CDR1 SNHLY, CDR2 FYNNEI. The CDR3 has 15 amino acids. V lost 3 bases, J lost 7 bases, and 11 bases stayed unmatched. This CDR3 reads CASSETVAGGGEAFF. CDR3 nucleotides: TGTGCCAGCAGTGAGACTGTCGCAGGGGGGGGTGAAGCTTTCTTT.